The T cell receptor (beta chain) under discussion was sequenced for a study of T cells in Graves' hyperthyroidism and ophthalmopathy. Whole-study findings and limits: By a 13 V-J model, ophthalmopathy was set apart from stable hyperthyroidism. Most clonotypes expanded in thyroid above 0.001 were likewise present in blood.

V was cut by 5 bases and J by 6 bases, with 16 bases left in between. The CDR3 sequence is 14 residues long. The V gene's germline CDR1 is MNHNS and CDR2 SASEGT. The blood was taken when hyperthyroidism was first diagnosed, before any ophthalmopathy symptoms showed up. This clonotype was counted between two and nine times. The antigen remains unidentified. Amplified regions were TCR beta CDR3 sequences from RNA transcripts. During a first-round RT-PCR of the TCR CDR3, the HTBI primer set was used. Each CDR3 protein gets one entry after TCRdb re-called the multiplex PCR reads with MiXCR. Of roughly 300,000 distinct CDR3 sequences listed, under 30% were seen once; the top ten hold around 28%.

The chain couples TRBV6-1 to TRBJ1-1; D not certain. The sequence was collected from a middle-aged man with Graves' hyperthyroidism that later progressed to Graves' ophthalmopathy. Source material: blood. In nucleotides, the CDR3 is TGTGCCAGCAGTCCCCCTGGTACTGGGGCTGAAGCTTTCTTT. Translation: CASSPPGTGAEAFF.